This paragraph covers one T cell receptor (beta chain) sequence. Its antigen is not identified. The germline gives CDR1 MNHEY, CDR2 SVGAGI. Trimming at V came to 0 bases and at J to 3 bases, leaving 3 bases not matched to a gene. The CDR3 spans 15 residues. TCRdb recomputed calls from the 5' RACE reads with MiXCR, one row per CDR3 protein. The table lists over 200,000 distinct CDR3 sequences, 15% to 20% of them singletons. The entry originates in a study of CD8 T cells in ankylosing spondylitis. Whole-study results and caveats: Roughly eight highly homologous variants made up a TCR beta motif, and this motif appeared characteristic of ankylosing spondylitis blood.

The V gene is TRBV6-5, the J gene TRBJ2-7; 9 bases are a match to TRBD2. Sequenced sample: blood, either unsorted or a sorted T cell fraction (not recorded which). The sequence derives from a male donor with ankylosing spondylitis. The CDR3 sequence: CASSYSPSGNYEQYF. DNA for the CDR3: TGTGCCAGCAGTTACTCCCCTAGCGGGAACTACGAGCAGTACTTC.